The rows below give T cell receptor beta chains drawn from one sample of a study of cytomegalovirus exposure and HLA in healthy donors. Only in-frame clones appear in the TCRdb table, and some are missing; sequencing was by immunoSEQ multiplex PCR. This listing includes approximately 130,000 clones. The sequenced material came from PBMCs. The receptor source for this set is a woman aged 60-70 years in good health and CMV-seronegative. CDR3s include the opening cysteine and the closing phenylalanine or tryptophan. D genes are given only for firm matches.

cdr3_aa cdr3_nt d_call j_call v_call
CASACHRGTYSNQPQHF TGCGCCAGCGCATGCCACCGAGGGACATATAGCAATCAGCCCCAGCATTTT . TRBJ1-5 TRBV5-1
CASSPKGQGPPRSGYTF TGTGCCAGCTCACCGAAGGGACAGGGGCCGCCGAGGAGTGGCTACACCTTC TRBD1 TRBJ1-2 TRBV18
CASSWERGGRSYEQYF TGTGCCAGCAGTTGGGAGCGGGGGGGCCGTAGTTACGAGCAGTACTTC TRBD2 TRBJ2-7 TRBV27
CASSYLLDRSNSPLHF TGTGCCAGCAGTTATCTGTTGGACAGGAGTAATTCACCCCTCCACTTT TRBD1 TRBJ1-6 TRBV6-5
CASSYDGRVNYGYTF TGTGCCAGCAGTTACGATGGCAGGGTGAACTATGGCTACACCTTC . TRBJ1-2 TRBV6-5
CASSWRNTDTQYF TGTGCCAGCAGTTGGAGGAACACAGATACGCAGTATTTT . TRBJ2-3 TRBV27
CASSFLAGVYNEQFF TGTGCCAGCAGCTTTTTAGCGGGAGTCTACAATGAGCAGTTCTTC TRBD2 TRBJ2-1 TRBV14
CASSPDRASVYEQYF TGTGCCAGCAGTCCTGACAGAGCCAGTGTGTACGAGCAGTACTTC . TRBJ2-7 TRBV6-6
CASSSGDRLTYEQYF TGCGCCAGCAGCTCCGGCGACAGGTTGACCTACGAGCAGTACTTC . TRBJ2-7 TRBV5-1
CASSFGTGYNEQFF TGTGCCAGCAGCTTTGGTACAGGGTACAATGAGCAGTTCTTC . TRBJ2-1 TRBV6-6
CASSLSSSSALQFF TGTGCCAGCAGCTTATCGAGCTCCTCTGCACTGCAGTTCTTC . TRBJ2-1 TRBV13
CASSWTDDGETQYF TGTGCCAGCAGTTGGACAGACGACGGAGAGACCCAGTACTTC . TRBJ2-5 TRBV7-9
CASSPTGANTGELFF TGTGCCAGCTCACCTACAGGGGCGAACACCGGGGAGCTGTTTTTT TRBD1 TRBJ2-2 TRBV18
CASSPTVNTKTEAFF TGTGCCAGCTCACCAACGGTAAATACGAAGACTGAAGCTTTCTTT . TRBJ1-1 TRBV18
CASSERAGASSGNTIYF TGCGCCAGCAGTGAACGGGCAGGGGCGAGCTCTGGAAACACCATATATTTT . TRBJ1-3 TRBV10-2